This T cell receptor beta chain was retrieved from a study of T-cell memory formation after mild COVID-19. Points from the study as a whole: Clones contracting across day 15 to 85 had a balanced CD4/CD8 profile; later expanding clones leaned CD4+. Mainly in CM and EM were contracting CD4+ clones; CD8+ were in EMRA. Some clones that responded turned up in pre-infection memory, which suggests that cross-reactive memory joined in.

Germline-derived CDR1 and CDR2 are SQVTM and ANQGSEA. Trimming shortened V by 0 bases and J by 10 bases, and 22 bases separated the two germline ends. The CDR3 loop spans 16 amino acids. With respect to this clonotype: Its target is not known.

5'RACE primed from the constant segment yielded TCR alpha and TCR beta cDNA libraries bearing sample barcodes and UMIs. Via MiXCR, TCRdb re-called the 5' RACE reads, giving one row per CDR3 protein. The profile shows a few hundred thousand distinct CDR3 sequences, approximately 15% of them singletons. The TCR sequence derives from a man aged 18-30 years who had mild COVID-19 (a few samples of this study predate the infection). Cell type and time point are not known. Sequenced material: PBMCs or a T cell subset sorted from them (not recorded which). The gene calls are TRBV29-1 and TRBJ2-1, with a weak D call TRBD2 (5 bases). The CDR3 loop is CSVEDRSSPSPREQFF. CDR3 bases: TGCAGCGTTGAAGATCGATCCAGTCCTAGCCCCCGGGAGCAGTTCTTC.